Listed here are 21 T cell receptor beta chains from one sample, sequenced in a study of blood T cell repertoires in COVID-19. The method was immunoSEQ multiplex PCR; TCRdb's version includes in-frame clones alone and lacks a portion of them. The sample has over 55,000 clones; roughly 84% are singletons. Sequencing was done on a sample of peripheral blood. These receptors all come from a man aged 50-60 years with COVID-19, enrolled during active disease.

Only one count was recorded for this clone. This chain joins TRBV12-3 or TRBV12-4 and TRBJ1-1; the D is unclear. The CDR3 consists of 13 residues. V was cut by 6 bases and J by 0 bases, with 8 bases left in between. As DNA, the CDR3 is TGTGCCAGCAGGGGCCGGATGAACACTGAAGCTTTCTTT. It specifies CASRGRMNTEAFF.

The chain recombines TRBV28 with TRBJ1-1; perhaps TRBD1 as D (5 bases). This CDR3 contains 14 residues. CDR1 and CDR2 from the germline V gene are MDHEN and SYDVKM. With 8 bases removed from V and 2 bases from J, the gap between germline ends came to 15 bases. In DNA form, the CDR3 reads TGTGCCAGCCTTCCCGACAGATACAACACTGAAGCTTTCTTT. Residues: CASLPDRYNTEAFF.

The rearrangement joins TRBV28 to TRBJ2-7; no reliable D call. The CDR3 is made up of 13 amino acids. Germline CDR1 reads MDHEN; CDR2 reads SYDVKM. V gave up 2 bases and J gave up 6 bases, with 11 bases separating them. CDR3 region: CASSLLPRFEQYF. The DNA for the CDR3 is TGTGCCAGCAGTTTACTTCCTCGGTTCGAGCAGTACTTC. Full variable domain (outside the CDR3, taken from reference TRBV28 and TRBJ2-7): DVKVTQSSRYLVKRTGEKVFLECVQDMDHENMFWYRQDPGLGLRLIYFSYDVKMKEKGDIPEGYSVSREKKERFSLILESASTNQTSMYLCASSLLPRFEQYFGPGTRLTVT.

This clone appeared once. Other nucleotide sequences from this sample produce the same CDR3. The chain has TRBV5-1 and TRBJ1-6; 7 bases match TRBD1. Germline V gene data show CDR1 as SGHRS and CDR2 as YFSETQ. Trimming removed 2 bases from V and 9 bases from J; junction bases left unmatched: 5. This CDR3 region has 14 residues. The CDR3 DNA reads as TGCGCCAGCAGCTTACAGGGGCGGGGTTCACCCCTCCACTTT. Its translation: CASSLQGRGSPLHF.

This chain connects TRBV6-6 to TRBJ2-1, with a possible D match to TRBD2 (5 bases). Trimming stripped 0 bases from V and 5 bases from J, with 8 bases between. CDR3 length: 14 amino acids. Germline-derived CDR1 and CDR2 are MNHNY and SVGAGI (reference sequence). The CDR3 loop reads CASSYSGIHNEQFF. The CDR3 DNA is TGTGCCAGCAGTTACTCCGGGATTCACAATGAGCAGTTCTTC.

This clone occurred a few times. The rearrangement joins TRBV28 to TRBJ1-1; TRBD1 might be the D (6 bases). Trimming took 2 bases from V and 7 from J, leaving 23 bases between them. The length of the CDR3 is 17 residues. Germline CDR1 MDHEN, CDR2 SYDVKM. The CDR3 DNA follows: TGTGCCAGCAGTTTACTTAAATTGACAGGTCCCCGAGATGAAGCTTTCTTT. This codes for CASSLLKLTGPRDEAFF.

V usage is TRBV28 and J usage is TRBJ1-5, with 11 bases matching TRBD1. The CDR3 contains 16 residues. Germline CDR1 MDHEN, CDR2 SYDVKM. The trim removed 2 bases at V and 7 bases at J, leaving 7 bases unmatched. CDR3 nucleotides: TGTGCCAGCAGTTTAACGGACAGGGGGCGAGGACAGCCCCAGCATTTT. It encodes CASSLTDRGRGQPQHF.

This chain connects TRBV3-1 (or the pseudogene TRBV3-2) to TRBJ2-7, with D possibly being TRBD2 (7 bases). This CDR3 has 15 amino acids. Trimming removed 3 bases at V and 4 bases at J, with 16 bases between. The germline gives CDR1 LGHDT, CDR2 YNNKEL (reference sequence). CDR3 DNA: TGTGCCAGCAGCCATAGAGGTAGGGGGGGTTACGAGCAGTACTTC. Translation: CASSHRGRGGYEQYF.

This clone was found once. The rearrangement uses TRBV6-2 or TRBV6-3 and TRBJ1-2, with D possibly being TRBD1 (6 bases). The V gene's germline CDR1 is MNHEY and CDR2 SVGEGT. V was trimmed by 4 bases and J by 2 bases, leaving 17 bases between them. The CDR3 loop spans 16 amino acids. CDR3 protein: CASSSPGGGVNYGYTF. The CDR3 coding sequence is TGTGCCAGCAGTTCCCCCGGCGGGGGCGTCAACTATGGCTACACCTTC.

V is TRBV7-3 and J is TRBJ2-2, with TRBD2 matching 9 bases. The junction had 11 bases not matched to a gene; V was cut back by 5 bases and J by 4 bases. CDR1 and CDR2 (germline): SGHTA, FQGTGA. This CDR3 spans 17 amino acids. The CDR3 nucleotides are TGTGCCAGCAGCGCGCGACTGACTAGCGGAAGCACCGGGGAGCTGTTTTTT. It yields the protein CASSARLTSGSTGELFF.

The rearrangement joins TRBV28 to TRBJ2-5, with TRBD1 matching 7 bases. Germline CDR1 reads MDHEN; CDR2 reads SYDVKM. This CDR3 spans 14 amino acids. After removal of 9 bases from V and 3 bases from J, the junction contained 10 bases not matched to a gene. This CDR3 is CASQTLGQKETQYF. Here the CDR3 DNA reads TGTGCCAGTCAAACTCTGGGACAGAAAGAGACCCAGTACTTC.

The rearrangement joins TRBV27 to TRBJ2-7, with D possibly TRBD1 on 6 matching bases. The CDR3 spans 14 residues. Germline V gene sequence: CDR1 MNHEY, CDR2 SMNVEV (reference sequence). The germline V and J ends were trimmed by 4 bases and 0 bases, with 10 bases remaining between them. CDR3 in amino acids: CASSYGQNSYEQYF. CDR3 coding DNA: TGTGCCAGCAGTTATGGACAGAACTCCTACGAGCAGTACTTC.

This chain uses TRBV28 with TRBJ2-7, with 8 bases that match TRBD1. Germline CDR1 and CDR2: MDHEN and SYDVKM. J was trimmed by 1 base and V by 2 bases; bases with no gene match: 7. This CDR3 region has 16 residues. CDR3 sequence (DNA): TGTGCCAGCAGTTTAGGTGGGACAGGCCTATCCTACGAGCAGTACTTC. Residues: CASSLGGTGLSYEQYF. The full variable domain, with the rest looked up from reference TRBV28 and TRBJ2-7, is DVKVTQSSRYLVKRTGEKVFLECVQDMDHENMFWYRQDPGLGLRLIYFSYDVKMKEKGDIPEGYSVSREKKERFSLILESASTNQTSMYLCASSLGGTGLSYEQYFGPGTRLTVT.

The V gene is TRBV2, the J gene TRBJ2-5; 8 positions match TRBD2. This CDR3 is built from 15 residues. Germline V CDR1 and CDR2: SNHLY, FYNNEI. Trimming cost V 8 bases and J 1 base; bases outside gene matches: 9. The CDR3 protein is CASPLADGPQETQYF. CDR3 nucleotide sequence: TGTGCCAGCCCACTAGCGGATGGCCCCCAAGAGACCCAGTACTTC. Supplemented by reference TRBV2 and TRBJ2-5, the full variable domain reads EPEVTQTPSHQVTQMGQEVILRCVPISNHLYFYWYRQILGQKVEFLVSFYNNEISEKSEIFDDQFSVERPDGSNFTLKIRSTKLEDSAMYFCASPLADGPQETQYFGPGTRLLVL.

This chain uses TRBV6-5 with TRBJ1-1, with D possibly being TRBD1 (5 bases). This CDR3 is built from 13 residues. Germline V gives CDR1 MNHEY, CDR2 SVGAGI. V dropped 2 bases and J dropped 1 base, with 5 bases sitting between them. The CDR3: CASSYDRNTEAFF. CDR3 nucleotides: TGTGCCAGCAGTTACGACAGGAACACTGAAGCTTTCTTT.

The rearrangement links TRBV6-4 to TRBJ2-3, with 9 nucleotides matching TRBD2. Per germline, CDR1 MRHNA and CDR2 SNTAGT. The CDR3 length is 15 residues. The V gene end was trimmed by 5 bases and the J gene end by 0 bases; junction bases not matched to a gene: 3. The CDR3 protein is CASSPAGGSTDTQYF. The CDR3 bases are TGTGCCAGCAGTCCAGCGGGAGGTAGCACAGATACGCAGTATTTT.

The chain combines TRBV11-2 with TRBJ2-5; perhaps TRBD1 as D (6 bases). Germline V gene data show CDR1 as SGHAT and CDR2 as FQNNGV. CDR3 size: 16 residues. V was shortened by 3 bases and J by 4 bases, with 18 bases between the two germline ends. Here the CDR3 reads CASSFIGQGKGETQYF. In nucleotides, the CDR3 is TGTGCCAGCAGCTTTATTGGCCAGGGGAAGGGAGAGACCCAGTACTTC. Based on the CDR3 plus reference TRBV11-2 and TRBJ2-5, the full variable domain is EAGVAQSPRYKIIEKRQSVAFWCNPISGHATLYWYQQILGQGPKLLIQFQNNGVVDDSQLPKDRFSAERLKGVDSTLKIQPAKLEDSAVYLCASSFIGQGKGETQYFGPGTRLLVL.

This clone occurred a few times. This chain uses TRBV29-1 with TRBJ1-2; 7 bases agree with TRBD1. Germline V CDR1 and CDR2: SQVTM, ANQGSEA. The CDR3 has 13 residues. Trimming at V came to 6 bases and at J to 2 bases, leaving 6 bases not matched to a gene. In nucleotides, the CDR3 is TGCAGCGTGACAGGGAGAAGGAACTATGGCTACACCTTC. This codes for CSVTGRRNYGYTF. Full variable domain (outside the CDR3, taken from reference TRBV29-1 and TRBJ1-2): SAVISQKPSRDICQRGTSLTIQCQVDSQVTMMFWYRQQPGQSLTLIATANQGSEATYESGFVIDKFPISRPNLTFSTLTVSNMSPEDSSIYLCSVTGRRNYGYTFGSGTRLTVV.

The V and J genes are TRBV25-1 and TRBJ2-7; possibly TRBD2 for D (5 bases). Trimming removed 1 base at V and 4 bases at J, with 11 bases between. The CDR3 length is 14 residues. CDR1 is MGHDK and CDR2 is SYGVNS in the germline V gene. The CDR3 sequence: CASSEWGEKYEQYF. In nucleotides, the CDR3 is TGTGCCAGCAGTGAATGGGGAGAAAAGTACGAGCAGTACTTC.

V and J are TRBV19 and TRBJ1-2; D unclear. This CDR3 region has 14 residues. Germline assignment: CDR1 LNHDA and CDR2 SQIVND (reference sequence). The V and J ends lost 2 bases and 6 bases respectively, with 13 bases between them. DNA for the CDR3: TGTGCCAGTAGTATATCCCCCCCACCAGATGGCTACACCTTC. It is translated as CASSISPPPDGYTF.

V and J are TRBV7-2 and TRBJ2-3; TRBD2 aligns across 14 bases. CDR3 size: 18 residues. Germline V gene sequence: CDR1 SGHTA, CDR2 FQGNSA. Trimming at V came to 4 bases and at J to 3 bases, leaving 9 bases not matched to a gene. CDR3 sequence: CASSSRTSGRIITDTQYF. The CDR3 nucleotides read TGTGCCAGCAGCTCCCGGACTAGCGGGAGGATTATTACAGATACGCAGTATTTT.